The 7 T cell receptor beta chains presented below share a single source sample, sequenced in a study of shared clonotypes between healthy human individuals. Profiled with immunoSEQ multiplex PCR; TCRdb holds only in-frame clones, not every one. The sample contains 230,000 or so clones, approximately 70% of which appear only once. Input material: memory CD4+ T cells sorted from blood. Specified subset: CD45RA-negative fraction. Receptor source: a man under 40 in good health.

In its sample, this clone was seen once. In DNA form, the CDR3 reads TGTGCCAGCAGCTTTCCAAGGGGGGGCTCCTACAATGAGCAGTTCTTC. Translated, it gives CASSFPRGGSYNEQFF. V and J are TRBV7-9 and TRBJ2-1; TRBD2 is a possible D gene (7 bases). CDR3 length: 16 residues. CDR1 is SEHNR and CDR2 is FQNEAQ in the germline V gene (reference sequence). The V end was cut by 3 bases, the J end by 0 bases, with 12 bases between.

This clone appeared a few times. The chain employs TRBV7-8 and TRBJ2-3, with a possible D match to TRBD2 (6 bases). The germline V gene encodes CDR1 SGHVS and CDR2 FQNEAQ. The length of the CDR3 is 14 residues. Between the trimmed V and J ends, which lost 5 bases and 7 bases, there was a span of 16 bases. As DNA, the CDR3 is TGTGCCAGCAGCCTAGGGGTAGCGGAAAATACGCAGTATTTT. It translates to CASSLGVAENTQYF.

The genes are TRBV2 and TRBJ2-1; weak D call: TRBD2 (6 bases). V lost 8 bases, J lost 8 bases, and 16 bases lay in between. The CDR3 contains 13 residues. The V gene's germline CDR1 is SNHLY and CDR2 FYNNEI. CDR3 sequence (DNA): TGTGCCAGCGCGAGGACTACCAGATATGAGCAGTTCTTC. Protein product: CASARTTRYEQFF.

This clone showed up just a few times. This sequence joins TRBV2 and TRBJ1-5, with a tentative D call TRBD1 (5 bases). The length of the CDR3 is 15 residues. Germline-derived CDR1 and CDR2 are SNHLY and FYNNEI. The V and J ends lost 2 bases and 4 bases respectively, with 12 bases between them. The CDR3, as DNA: TGTGCCAGCAGTGAATGGGGGAGGGTAAATCAGCCCCAGCATTTT. Translation gives CASSEWGRVNQPQHF. Full variable domain (outside the CDR3, taken from reference TRBV2 and TRBJ1-5): EPEVTQTPSHQVTQMGQEVILRCVPISNHLYFYWYRQILGQKVEFLVSFYNNEISEKSEIFDDQFSVERPDGSNFTLKIRSTKLEDSAMYFCASSEWGRVNQPQHFGDGTRLSIL.

This clone was observed many times. At the DNA level, this CDR3 is encoded by other sequences in the same sample as well. The J gene is TRBJ2-7, the V gene TRBV28; D is ambiguous. The CDR3 sequence is 11 residues long. The V end was cut by 2 bases, the J end by 4 bases, with 3 bases between. CDR1 is MDHEN, CDR2 SYDVKM, per germline. Here the CDR3 DNA reads TGTGCCAGCAGTTTACTTTACGAGCAGTACTTC. It specifies CASSLLYEQYF.

Note on this clone: A junction end diverges from the germline sequence, so it may reflect a read error. This sequence joins TRBV2 and TRBJ2-6, with 7 bases aligning to TRBD2. Germline loops: CDR1 SNHLY, CDR2 FYNNEI. This CDR3 region has 17 residues. CDR3 residues: CASRELAQGSGANVLTF. CDR3 sequence (DNA): TGTGCCAGCAGGGAACTAGCGCAAGGCTCTGGGGCCAACGTCCTGACTTTT.

This clone was counted a few times. The chain uses TRBV4-3 and TRBJ2-3, with 10 bases identical to TRBD1. Germline loops: CDR1 LGHNA, CDR2 YSLEER. The ends lost 2 bases at V and 2 bases at J; junction bases unmatched: 16. CDR3 length equals 20 residues. CDR3 amino acids: CASSQYPTGTGDTLTDTQYF. Here the CDR3 DNA reads TGCGCCAGCAGCCAATACCCGACCGGGACAGGGGACACCCTCACAGATACGCAGTATTTT.